This TCR beta chain was recorded in a study of Graves' ophthalmopathy and Graves' hyperthyroidism. Ophthalmopathy donors' eye disease showed moderate-to-severe activity, CAS of at least 3, NOSPECS of at least 4 and duration under 3 months. Trimming stripped 3 bases from V and 4 bases from J, with 12 bases between. The CDR3 sequence is 13 residues long. Germline V gene lookup returns CDR1 GTSNPN and CDR2 SVGIG (reference sequence). Amplifying from RNA transcripts, the study obtained TCR beta CDR3 regions. Second-round multiplex PCR followed a first-round RT-PCR using HTBI primers. TCRdb processed the multiplex PCR reads anew with MiXCR; each CDR3 protein has one entry. The top ten clones hold more than 8.5% of a sample with some 520,000 distinct CDR3 sequences, 14% of them seen once. Study-level results: Among expanded thyroid clonotypes above 0.001 frequency, most also occurred in blood.

Many counts were recorded for this clonotype. No antigen is known for it. The chain combines TRBV30 with TRBJ1-1; D remains ambiguous. Sequencing used blood. This receptor was identified in a woman between 25 and 40 years old with Graves' ophthalmopathy. The CDR3 coding sequence is TGTGCCTGGAGAGAGGGAGGTGGCACTGAAGCTTTCTTT. This gives the protein CAWREGGGTEAFF.